Below are 11 T cell receptor beta chains sequenced from a single sample in a study of blood T cell repertoires in COVID-19. Produced via immunoSEQ multiplex PCR; TCRdb's table is partial and in-frame only. The sample shows under 65,000 clones, 85% to 90% of them seen only once. Sequencing was carried out using peripheral blood. The receptors come from a woman aged 55-70 years with COVID-19, enrolled during active disease.

This chain links TRBV10-3 with TRBJ2-4, with 9 nucleotides matching TRBD1. Trimming took 5 bases from V and 0 from J; bases not matched to a gene: 5. The CDR3 extends over 16 amino acids. CDR1 and CDR2 from the germline V gene are ENHRY and SYGVKD. The CDR3 sequence: CAISPGQGLAKNIQYF. For the CDR3, the DNA is TGTGCCATCAGTCCCGGACAGGGGCTAGCCAAAAACATTCAGTACTTC.

The chain joins TRBV19 to TRBJ2-7; TRBD2 agrees at 7 bases. This CDR3 has 15 amino acids. From germline, CDR1 is LNHDA and CDR2 SQIVND (reference sequence). J lost 2 bases, V lost 4 bases, and 8 bases had no gene match. The CDR3 DNA sequence: TGTGCCAGTAGTACTCAGCGGGGTGCCCCCTACGAGCAGTACTTC. It specifies CASSTQRGAPYEQYF.

The J gene is TRBJ2-2, the V gene TRBV11-2; possibly TRBD1 for D (5 bases). V was clipped by 4 bases and J by 6 bases, with 12 bases between them. This CDR3 is built from 14 residues. The germline V gene encodes CDR1 SGHAT and CDR2 FQNNGV. CDR3 sequence: CASSSGPQAGELFF. CDR3 DNA: TGTGCCAGCAGCTCGGGCCCACAGGCCGGGGAGCTGTTTTTT.

This chain links TRBV28 with TRBJ2-6; TRBD1 aligns across 7 bases. After removal of 2 bases from V and 0 bases from J, the junction contained 7 bases not matched to a gene. The germline gives CDR1 MDHEN, CDR2 SYDVKM. The CDR3 sequence is 18 residues long. The CDR3 DNA follows: TGTGCCAGCAGTTTAAACAGGGGCGGAGTCTCTGGGGCCAACGTCCTGACTTTC. It encodes CASSLNRGGVSGANVLTF.

V usage is TRBV23-1 and J usage is TRBJ1-5; D remains ambiguous. TRBV23-1 is an ORF for which the function is uncertain. This CDR3 region has 14 residues. The V gene lost 6 bases and the J gene lost 3 bases, with 12 bases spanning the gap. CDR3 sequence reads: CASSLDGNNQPQHF. The CDR3 region has the DNA TGCGCCAGCAGCCTAGACGGGAACAATCAGCCCCAGCATTTT.

This clone occurred once. V is TRBV6-5 and J is TRBJ1-2, with 10 positions matching TRBD1. The trim removed 0 bases at V and 6 bases at J, leaving 1 base unmatched. Germline CDR1 MNHEY, CDR2 SVGAGI. CDR3 length equals 14 residues. The CDR3 reads CASSYSGQGNGYTF. CDR3 sequence (DNA): TGTGCCAGCAGTTACTCGGGACAGGGGAATGGCTACACCTTC.

The chain links TRBV6-5 to TRBJ1-3; D unresolved. The V end was cut by 4 bases, the J end by 4 bases, with 5 bases between. CDR1 is MNHEY, CDR2 SVGAGI, per germline. The CDR3 totals 12 residues. CDR3 nucleotides: TGTGCCAGCAGTTCTCAGGGAAACACCATATATTTT. Amino acids: CASSSQGNTIYF.

CDR3 coding DNA: TGTGCCAGCAGCCCACCGACAGGGTTCCCCTCTGAAGCTTTCTTT. Translated: CASSPPTGFPSEAFF. The chain joins TRBV5-5 to TRBJ1-1; 7 bases line up with TRBD1. Trimming at V came to 4 bases and at J to 6 bases, leaving 12 bases not matched to a gene. The CDR3 has 15 residues. CDR1 is SGHKS, CDR2 YYEKEE, per germline (reference sequence).

This chain joins TRBV27 and TRBJ1-6, with D possibly TRBD1 on 6 matching bases. Trimming took off 6 bases at V and 7 bases at J, with 13 bases between the two ends. The CDR3 spans 14 residues. Germline CDR1 MNHEY, CDR2 SMNVEV (reference sequence). The CDR3 loop reads CASSEWTENSPLHF. CDR3 bases: TGTGCCAGCAGCGAGTGGACAGAGAATTCACCCCTCCACTTT.

This sequence joins TRBV20-1 and TRBJ2-7; 15 bases are shared with TRBD2. The CDR3 loop spans 15 amino acids. V shed 3 bases and J 6 bases; nucleotides not matched to a gene: 6. Germline loops: CDR1 DFQATT, CDR2 SNEGSKA (reference sequence). CDR3 coding DNA: TGCAGTGCTAGTCGGACTAGCGGGAGGGGTCTCGAGCAGTACTTC. This encodes CSASRTSGRGLEQYF.

This clone was seen a handful of times. The V call is TRBV28, the J call TRBJ2-2; 11 positions match TRBD2. The CDR3 has 16 amino acids. Trimming removed 3 bases from V and 6 bases from J; junction bases left unmatched: 6. Germline V gene lookup returns CDR1 MDHEN and CDR2 SYDVKM. Written as DNA, the CDR3 is TGTGCCAGCAGTTTTAGTACTAGCGGGGGCTCCGGGGAGCTGTTTTTT. As protein: CASSFSTSGGSGELFF.